A single sample gave rise to the 23 T cell receptor beta chains below, sequenced in a study of persistence of HIV-infected CD4 T cells. The libraries were made with immunoSEQ version 4 in survey mode. This table comes from immunoSEQ multiplex PCR, and its TCRdb copy is limited to in-frame clones, with some not included. The profile shows some 14,000 clones, around 66% of them singletons. Their antigens remain unidentified. Overlapping HIV-1 Gag 15-mer peptides at approximately 0.91 ug per peptide per mL were used. Sorting of responding CD4+ T cells relied on upregulated CD40 ligand together with CD69. Sample: CD4+ T cells sorted from PBMCs after roughly 18-hour stimulation, taken from a patient who received antiretroviral therapy. These receptors were collected from an adult man with HIV who was CMV-seropositive.

V usage is TRBV6-6 and J usage is TRBJ1-1; 8 nucleotides match TRBD1. The CDR3 loop spans 14 amino acids. Germline V CDR1 and CDR2: MNHNY, SVGAGI (reference sequence). Trimming took 5 bases from V and 5 from J; bases not matched to a gene: 7. CDR3 region: CASSPDRGGTEAFF. The CDR3 DNA sequence: TGTGCCAGCAGTCCCGACAGGGGTGGGACTGAAGCTTTCTTT.

The V gene is TRBV9, the J gene TRBJ1-3; no firm D call. The germline CDR1 and CDR2 sequences are SGDLS and YYNGEE. The CDR3 is made up of 15 amino acids. V was shortened by 4 bases and J by 0 bases, with 11 bases between the two germline ends. The CDR3 region is CASSWTADSGNTIYF. DNA of the CDR3: TGTGCCAGCAGCTGGACGGCCGACTCTGGAAACACCATATATTTT.

This chain connects TRBV5-6 to TRBJ2-1, with 9 bases lining up with TRBD1. V was clipped by 4 bases and J by 4 bases; unmatched bases: 6. The CDR3 covers 15 residues. In germline, CDR1 is SGHDT, CDR2 YYEEEE. The CDR3 spells CASSVQGAFYNEQFF. Here the CDR3 DNA reads TGTGCCAGCAGCGTACAGGGGGCGTTTTACAATGAGCAGTTCTTC.

The chain employs TRBV2 and TRBJ1-4; 9 bases fit TRBD1. CDR1 is SNHLY and CDR2 is FYNNEI in the germline V gene. The CDR3 spans 16 residues. The trim removed 5 bases at V and 0 bases at J, leaving 4 bases unmatched. CDR3: CASSTQGAATNEKLFF. DNA of the CDR3: TGTGCCAGCAGTACACAGGGGGCTGCAACTAATGAAAAACTGTTTTTT.

This clone was observed a single time. The chain employs TRBV29-1 and TRBJ1-2, with D maybe TRBD1 (6 bases). This CDR3 region has 11 residues. V was shortened by 6 bases and J by 8 bases, with 13 bases between the two germline ends. In germline, CDR1 is SQVTM, CDR2 ANQGSEA. CDR3 nucleotides: TGCAGCGTCACGAGGGGGGAGGGCTACACCTTC. It is translated as CSVTRGEGYTF.

This chain uses TRBV28 with TRBJ2-7, with D possibly being TRBD2 (6 bases). The CDR3 length is 16 residues. Per germline, CDR1 MDHEN and CDR2 SYDVKM. Trimming removed 7 bases from V and 0 bases from J, with 19 bases in between. The CDR3 protein is CASKGAGKYLSYEQYF. The CDR3 DNA sequence: TGTGCCAGCAAAGGGGCGGGGAAGTATCTCTCCTACGAGCAGTACTTC.

The gene calls are TRBV7-8 and TRBJ2-7; a possible D gene is TRBD1 (5 bases). V dropped 1 base and J dropped 6 bases, with 16 bases sitting between them. The CDR3 length is 15 residues. CDR1 and CDR2 (germline): SGHVS, FQNEAQ. This CDR3 reads CASSLVLSGPGEQYF. CDR3 nucleotide sequence: TGTGCCAGCAGCTTAGTTCTATCAGGGCCCGGCGAGCAGTACTTC.

By share of the sample, this clone is medium-sized. The chain combines TRBV5-1 with TRBJ1-1; the D is unclear. This CDR3 region has 13 residues. The ends were cut back, 1 base at V and 7 bases at J, with 11 bases in the middle. Germline V gene data show CDR1 as SGHRS and CDR2 as YFSETQ. The CDR3 DNA is TGCGCCAGCAGCTTGAGGTCAGACGGTGAAGCTTTCTTT. As protein: CASSLRSDGEAFF.

The chain carries TRBV4-1 and TRBJ2-7; a weak D match, TRBD1 (8 bases). CDR1 is MGHRA and CDR2 is YSYEKL in the germline V gene. The CDR3 covers 16 residues. V was trimmed by 1 base and J by 2 bases, leaving 15 bases between them. The CDR3 reads CASSQARTGTTYEQYF. As DNA, the CDR3 is TGCGCCAGCAGCCAAGCGAGGACAGGGACTACCTACGAGCAGTACTTC.

The chain is built from TRBV5-1 and TRBJ1-1, with TRBD1 matching over 9 bases. The ends lost 0 bases at V and 4 bases at J; junction bases unmatched: 4. CDR1 SGHRS and CDR2 YFSETQ come from the germline V gene. This CDR3 has 15 residues. The CDR3 nucleotides read TGCGCCAGCAGCTTGGGGGACAGGGAGGGCACTGAAGCTTTCTTT. It encodes CASSLGDREGTEAFF.

The chain links TRBV28 to TRBJ1-3; 7 nucleotides agree with TRBD1. V shed 9 bases and J 6 bases; nucleotides not matched to a gene: 14. The CDR3 is made up of 15 amino acids. CDR1 is MDHEN, CDR2 SYDVKM, per germline. The CDR3 nucleotides are TGTGCCAGTCAACCTGGCCTGACAGGGTCAAACACCATATATTTT. Translated: CASQPGLTGSNTIYF.

This sequence joins TRBV5-5 and TRBJ1-4, with TRBD1 identical over 7 bases. CDR3 length: 18 residues. CDR1 is SGHKS and CDR2 is YYEKEE in the germline V gene (reference sequence). The junction had 17 bases not matched to a gene; V was cut back by 1 base and J by 8 bases. The CDR3 is CASSLPDRLSGAEEKLFF. CDR3 DNA sequence: TGTGCCAGCAGCTTGCCGGACAGGCTGAGTGGGGCCGAAGAAAAACTGTTTTTT. Full variable domain (outside the CDR3, taken from reference TRBV5-5 and TRBJ1-4): DAGVTQSPTHLIKTRGQQVTLRCSPISGHKSVSWYQQVLGQGPQFIFQYYEKEERGRGNFPDRFSARQFPNYSSELNVNALLLGDSALYLCASSLPDRLSGAEEKLFFGSGTQLSVL.

V and J are TRBV6-1 and TRBJ1-1; D call uncertain. Trimming removed 2 bases at V and 12 bases at J, with 22 bases between. In germline, CDR1 is MNHNS, CDR2 SASEGT. The CDR3 length is 15 residues. Here the CDR3 reads CASSENGRRRTLTFF. CDR3 bases: TGTGCCAGCAGTGAAAATGGGCGGCGGCGAACACTGACTTTCTTT.

This chain connects TRBV14 to TRBJ1-6; no reliable D call. The V end lost 0 bases, the J end lost 14 bases, and 14 bases lay between the germline ends. CDR1 is SGHDN, CDR2 FVKESK, per germline. The length of the CDR3 is 14 residues. CDR3 region: CASSQERRSLTLHF. The CDR3 DNA sequence: TGTGCCAGCAGCCAAGAGAGGAGGTCCCTGACCCTCCACTTT. The entire variable domain, with the rest obtained from reference TRBV14 and TRBJ1-6, is as follows: EAGVTQFPSHSVIEKGQTVTLRCDPISGHDNLYWYRRVMGKEIKFLLHFVKESKQDESGMPNNRFLAERTGGTYSTLKVQPAELEDSGVYFCASSQERRSLTLHFGNGTRLTVT.

In its sample, this clone was seen a few times. CDR3 residues: CAYRGKNTEAFF. Written as DNA, the CDR3 is TGTGCCTACAGGGGTAAGAACACTGAAGCTTTCTTT. J is TRBJ1-1 and V is TRBV30; TRBD1 matches at 7 bases. Trimming removed 7 bases from V and 1 base from J; junction bases left unmatched: 3. The CDR3 is 12 residues long. Germline V gene data show CDR1 as GTSNPN and CDR2 as SVGIG (reference sequence). The full variable domain, with the rest looked up from reference TRBV30 and TRBJ1-1, is SQTIHQWPATLVQPVGSPLSLECTVEGTSNPNLYWYRQAAGRGLQLLFYSVGIGQISSEVPQNLSASRPQDRQFILSSKKLLLSDSGFYLCAYRGKNTEAFFGQGTRLTVV.

V and J are TRBV9 and TRBJ2-7; 7 positions match TRBD1. This CDR3 is built from 16 residues. CDR1 and CDR2 from the germline V gene are SGDLS and YYNGEE. V lost 0 bases, J lost 5 bases, and 11 bases stayed unmatched. CDR3 residues: CASSVEDRFNGHEQYF. For the CDR3, the DNA is TGTGCCAGCAGCGTAGAGGACAGGTTCAACGGTCACGAGCAGTACTTC.

This chain uses TRBV6-2 or TRBV6-3 with TRBJ1-6; TRBD1 aligns across 8 bases. The CDR3 runs to 13 residues. Germline CDR1 is MNHEY and CDR2 is SVGEGT. With V trimmed by 6 bases and J by 7 bases, 2 bases remained unmatched. CDR3 in DNA: TGTGCCAGCAGCCGACAGGGGAATTCACCCCTCCACTTT. It is translated as CASSRQGNSPLHF.

This clone was seen only a few times. V gene TRBV5-6 combines with J gene TRBJ1-6; TRBD1 might be the D (6 bases). V shed 3 bases and J shed 6 bases, with 13 bases lying between them. The CDR3 runs to 15 residues. The germline gives CDR1 SGHDT, CDR2 YYEEEE. Here the CDR3 DNA reads TGTGCCAGCAGCTCTACCGGACAGAGTAATTCACCCCTCCACTTT. The encoded protein is CASSSTGQSNSPLHF.

The V and J genes are TRBV7-6 and TRBJ2-2, with 8 nucleotides matching TRBD1. V gave up 3 bases and J gave up 3 bases; unmatched junction bases: 3. This CDR3 is built from 15 residues. Germline V gene sequence: CDR1 SGHVS, CDR2 FNYEAQ. The CDR3 sequence: CASSFDRGYTGELFF. DNA for the CDR3: TGTGCCAGCAGCTTTGACAGGGGATACACCGGGGAGCTGTTTTTT. Looking up the rest from reference TRBV7-6 and TRBJ2-2 gives the full variable domain: GAGVSQSPRYKVTKRGQDVALRCDPISGHVSLYWYRQALGQGPEFLTYFNYEAQQDKSGLPNDRFSAERPEGSISTLTIQRTEQRDSAMYRCASSFDRGYTGELFFGEGSRLTVL.

The CDR3, as DNA: TGTGCCATCAGTGCAACTAGCGGGAGCCTTGGGGGTACAGATACGCAGTATTTT. Translation: CAISATSGSLGGTDTQYF. The chain uses TRBV10-3 and TRBJ2-3; 11 bases align to TRBD2. The V gene's germline CDR1 is ENHRY and CDR2 SYGVKD. V lost 4 bases to trimming and J lost 3 bases; unmatched junction nucleotides: 12. CDR3 length: 18 residues.

The chain uses TRBV19 and TRBJ2-2, with 10 bases identical to TRBD2. Per the germline V gene, CDR1 is LNHDA and CDR2 is SQIVND (reference sequence). The V segment lost 0 bases and the J segment 5 bases; nucleotides outside the gene matches: 3. The CDR3 contains 16 residues. CDR3 DNA: TGTGCCAGTAGTATAGAGGCTAGCGGGGGAACCGGGGAGCTGTTTTTT. Translated: CASSIEASGGTGELFF.

The table lists this clone with a count of one. V gene TRBV27 combines with J gene TRBJ1-5, with D tentatively TRBD1 (5 bases). Trimming took 5 bases from V and 7 from J, leaving 21 bases between them. The CDR3 extends over 16 amino acids. Germline lookup yields CDR1 MNHEY and CDR2 SMNVEV (reference sequence). CDR3 DNA sequence: TGTGCCAGCAGTCCCCGGGGGGGGTCGCGAAGCCAGCCCCAGCATTTT. It codes for CASSPRGGSRSQPQHF.

The chain couples TRBV4-3 to TRBJ2-7; 7 positions agree with TRBD1. V lost 0 bases, J lost 1 base, and 12 bases stayed unmatched. The CDR3 runs 18 residues. Germline-derived CDR1 and CDR2 are LGHNA and YSLEER. The CDR3 DNA follows: TGCGCCAGCAGCCAAGAAGGGAACAGGGGAGTCCGTTCCTACGAGCAGTACTTC. Its protein is CASSQEGNRGVRSYEQYF.